Presented here are 12 T cell receptor beta chains from one specimen sequenced in a study of T cell changes during pregnancy in multiple sclerosis. The protocol was immunoSEQ multiplex PCR, while the TCRdb copy is restricted to in-frame clones and leaves out a portion. There are around 68,000 clones in the sample; around nine tenths occur only once, and around 1.6% lies in the top ten. The material was peripheral blood, obtained in the third trimester of pregnancy. The receptor set was obtained from a female donor with multiple sclerosis, enrolled in a pregnancy study.

The chain couples TRBV9 to TRBJ1-2, with D unclear. V lost 0 bases and J lost 1, with 10 bases in between. Germline lookup yields CDR1 SGDLS and CDR2 YYNGEE. The CDR3 is 15 amino acids. CDR3 sequence: CASSVDGVINYGYTF. CDR3 sequence (DNA): TGTGCCAGCAGCGTAGACGGAGTGATTAACTATGGCTACACCTTC.

There are a few counts of this clone. This chain joins TRBV27 and TRBJ1-6; 10 bases fit TRBD1. CDR3 length: 19 amino acids. With 2 bases clipped from V and 8 bases from J, the junction kept 15 bases outside the gene matches. Germline CDR1 MNHEY, CDR2 SMNVEV (reference sequence). In DNA form, the CDR3 reads TGTGCCAGCAGTTTACAAATTGGACAGGGGGTGGTGAGGCATTCACCCCTCCACTTT. Protein product: CASSLQIGQGVVRHSPLHF.

V usage is TRBV30 and J usage is TRBJ2-3; 7 bases line up with TRBD2. The CDR3 is 15 amino acids. V lost 4 bases, J lost 2 bases, and 9 bases stayed unmatched. From germline, CDR1 is GTSNPN and CDR2 SVGIG (reference sequence). CDR3 residues: CAWTPDSGPTDTQYF. Written as DNA, the CDR3 is TGTGCCTGGACCCCAGATAGCGGGCCCACAGATACGCAGTATTTT.

This chain uses TRBV29-1 with TRBJ2-1, with D tentatively TRBD1 (5 bases). The CDR3 is 12 amino acids. Trimming took off 1 base at V and 5 bases at J, with 6 bases between the two ends. Germline V gene data show CDR1 as SQVTM and CDR2 as ANQGSEA. Here the CDR3 reads CSVEVRDNEQFF. The CDR3 coding sequence is TGCAGCGTTGAAGTCAGGGACAATGAGCAGTTCTTC.

This sequence joins TRBV28 and TRBJ2-7; 8 nucleotides match TRBD2. The CDR3 extends over 14 amino acids. The V segment lost 10 bases and the J segment 2 bases; nucleotides outside the gene matches: 10. Germline values: CDR1 MDHEN, CDR2 SYDVKM. DNA of the CDR3: TGTGCCACTCTCGCCCCCGGGGGGGCCTACGAGCAGTACTTC. The encoded protein is CATLAPGGAYEQYF.

This chain connects TRBV25-1 to TRBJ1-2, with D maybe TRBD1 (6 bases). The CDR3 runs 13 residues. Germline V gene lookup returns CDR1 MGHDK and CDR2 SYGVNS. V was shortened by 2 bases and J by 6 bases, with 10 bases between the two germline ends. This chain's CDR3 is CASSEGGIDGYTF. CDR3 DNA sequence: TGTGCCAGCAGTGAAGGGGGCATCGATGGCTACACCTTC.

The count of this clone is one. The gene calls are TRBV21-1 and TRBJ2-7; TRBD1 is taken as the D call from the table, unchecked against the DNA. TRBV21-1 is an annotated pseudogene. The CDR3 has 12 residues. The CDR3 loop is CASMRRDKLQYF. CDR3 DNA sequence: TGTGCCAGCATGCGCAGGGATAAATTGCAGTACTTC.

The chain uses TRBV14 and TRBJ2-7, with 7 bases aligning to TRBD1. Germline V lookup: CDR1 SGHDN, CDR2 FVKESK. Trimming at V came to 4 bases and at J to 4 bases, leaving 4 bases not matched to a gene. The CDR3 has 13 residues. The CDR3 protein is CASSPQGSYEQYF. CDR3 sequence (DNA): TGTGCCAGCAGCCCACAGGGGTCGTACGAGCAGTACTTC.

The chain uses TRBV27 and TRBJ1-3; D might be TRBD1 (5 bases). The V gene lost 2 bases and the J gene lost 2 bases, with 13 bases spanning the gap. This CDR3 has 16 residues. Germline V CDR1 and CDR2: MNHEY, SMNVEV (reference sequence). CDR3 in DNA: TGTGCCAGCAGTTTAGCAGGGAACCACCCTGGAAACACCATATATTTT. This encodes CASSLAGNHPGNTIYF.

The chain has TRBV4-2 and TRBJ2-1; 14 positions match TRBD2. V was pared by 3 bases and J by 7 bases, with 5 bases of the junction left unmatched. The CDR3 totals 16 residues. Germline V gene data show CDR1 as LGHNA and CDR2 as YNFKEQ. The chain's CDR3 is CASSHPGTSGSNEQFF. CDR3 coding DNA: TGTGCCAGCAGCCACCCCGGGACTAGCGGGAGTAATGAGCAGTTCTTC.

V and J are TRBV5-8 and TRBJ1-5; D uncertain. Trimming removed 4 bases at V and 2 bases at J, with 10 bases between. The CDR3 covers 14 residues. Per germline, CDR1 SGHTS and CDR2 YDEGEE. The CDR3 loop is CASSARVGNQPQHF. The DNA for the CDR3 is TGTGCCAGCAGCGCGCGCGTTGGCAATCAGCCCCAGCATTTT.

The rearrangement uses TRBV27 and TRBJ2-2, with no clear D. The CDR3 runs 15 residues. Per germline, CDR1 MNHEY and CDR2 SMNVEV (reference sequence). The ends were cut back, 6 bases at V and 3 bases at J, with 14 bases in the middle. This CDR3 reads CASRRMRVYTGELFF. CDR3 coding DNA: TGTGCCAGCAGGAGAATGCGCGTGTACACCGGGGAGCTGTTTTTT.